A selection of T cell receptor beta chains follows, all from one sample in a study of control samples from healthy donors and cancer patients. Profiling relied on immunoSEQ multiplex PCR, and the TCRdb table lists in-frame clones only, not all of them. The data hold fewer than 200,000 clones, with approximately 86% observed a single time. Sequenced material: blood. The origin of the receptors is a woman aged 25 to 39 in good health. The CDR3 runs from the conserved cysteine through the conserved F or W. Fields, in order: J gene, V gene, CDR3 length, D gene, CDR3 protein. D genes are given only for firm matches.

TRBJ2-2,TRBV5-1,18,TRBD2,CASSLGLAGGPGTGELFF
TRBJ2-2,TRBV7-9,17,.,CASSLALGGSGTGELFF
TRBJ2-7,TRBV11-2,18,.,CASSLDPRLRDAPYEQYF
TRBJ2-2,TRBV19,12,.,CASSRDSGELFF
TRBJ1-2,TRBV7-8,12,.,CASSPGGYGYTF
TRBJ1-3,TRBV25-1,11,TRBD1,CASEGADTIYF
TRBJ1-2,TRBV3-1/TRBV3-2,14,TRBD1,CASSQGDSGYGYTF
TRBJ2-5,TRBV5-1,14,TRBD2,CASSSSGGEETQYF
TRBJ2-1,TRBV9,16,.,CASSVEEGGGYNEQFF
TRBJ2-3,TRBV5-1,14,TRBD1,CASSQTGGPDTQYF
TRBJ1-6,TRBV5-1,13,.,CASSLEGNSPLHF
TRBJ1-6,TRBV2,14,TRBD1,CASSTGAYNSPLHF
TRBJ2-1,TRBV29-1,13,.,CSVVLVSYNEQFF
TRBJ2-3,TRBV5-4,14,.,CASKGPGPTDTQYF
TRBJ2-3,TRBV11-1,14,TRBD2,CASSIERDSDTQYF
TRBJ1-1,TRBV5-1,13,.,CASSWGEDTEAFF
TRBJ2-7,TRBV15,16,TRBD2,CATSSVGSGRPGEQYF
TRBJ2-3,TRBV2,17,TRBD2,CASSEGRLAGGTDTQYF
TRBJ1-3,TRBV10-3,15,.,CAIIEGTHSGNTIYF
TRBJ2-3,TRBV2,11,.,CASSVRDTQYF
TRBJ1-2,TRBV3-1/TRBV3-2,13,TRBD1,CASSGTGDYGYTF
TRBJ1-2,TRBV30,14,TRBD1,CAWRRQGISYGYTF
TRBJ1-2,TRBV5-4,15,TRBD1,CASRSTLTGNYGYTF
TRBJ1-2,TRBV28,14,.,CASSLFQSNYGYTF
TRBJ2-7,TRBV7-9,16,.,CASSGGGAGLAYEQYF
TRBJ1-1,TRBV14,14,.,CASSQSWGNTEAFF